This paragraph reports one T cell receptor beta chain. The CDR3 spans 19 residues. CDR1 and CDR2 (germline): SGHRS, YFSETQ. V was pared by 0 bases and J by 8 bases, with 24 bases between. The sample is drawn from a study of cytomegalovirus exposure and HLA in healthy donors. Across the study: Of about 400 genotyped donors, approximately 80% clustered with self-reported Caucasian donors.

PCR used 60 Vbeta primers and 13 Jbeta primers. Repertoires were generated with immunoSEQ multiplex PCR, while TCRdb's copy carries only in-frame clones and drops some. The sample lists about 260,000 clones; about four fifths were seen once. The source is a woman between 35 and 50 years old in good health and CMV-seropositive. The chain couples TRBV5-1 to TRBJ2-6; TRBD2 is a possible D gene (5 bases). Sequencing input: PBMCs. The CDR3 is CASSLATLSSTSRTNVLTF. The CDR3 DNA follows: TGCGCCAGCAGCTTGGCGACCTTGAGCTCAACTAGTAGGACCAACGTCCTGACTTTC.